This TCR beta chain stems from a study of regulatory T cells in long-lasting Graves disease (dated by TCRdb to the early 2020s). Broadly, across the study: Persistent Graves' disease was defined as persistently positive TSH receptor autoantibodies together with antithyroid drug treatment for over 5 years. Peripheral blood TCR sequencing and RNA sequencing compared persistent Graves' disease patients with newly diagnosed Graves' disease patients. The study was conducted in China and was registered as a clinical trial. A total of about 33 samples underwent TCR sequencing, from around 13 patients with persistent Graves' disease and around 20 patients with newly diagnosed Graves' disease. In the clinical cohort, patients with persistent Graves' disease had used antithyroid drugs for an average of about 9.4 years. Paper-wide results and their limitations: The small sample size was acknowledged by the authors as a limitation that may reduce accuracy. Because the primary lesion, thyroid tissue, could not be accessed, the study looked at peripheral blood alone. Sequencing and analysis were restricted to the TCR beta chain. Compared with newly diagnosed patients, patients with persistent Graves' disease had lower TCR Shannon entropy and fewer highly expanded clones, which suggests clonal expansion. A larger number of public clonotypes was shared among persistent patients (2,741) than among newly diagnosed patients (around 970).

The time point label on this specimen signifies: persistent/refractory GD, antithyroid drugs over 5 years with positive TRAb. RNA was extracted from PBMCs in TRIzol for both TCR sequencing and RNA sequencing. Graves' disease was diagnosed according to American Thyroid Association guidelines. Patients for the study were recruited at an endocrinology department in Xi'an, China. From each patient, approximately 10 milliliters of peripheral blood was collected into an EDTA anticoagulant tube. Ficoll Paque Plus density gradient separation was used to isolate PBMCs, and no further T cell sorting was done. An Agilent 2100 Bioanalyzer and agarose gel were used to assess RNA quality, and a NanoDrop 2000 was used to measure RNA concentration. As for this clonotype: Its antigen specificity is not known. Nothing much larger sits one base from this clone, and base qualities are not available.

The receptor library was made with multiplex PCR. The reads were generated on an Illumina HiSeq 4000. CDR3 regions were amplified by Arm-PCR with iRepertoire HTBI primers to construct TCR beta libraries. Before sequencing, the PCR products underwent gel purification. On the authors' methods: Across samples, some 62 TRBV and roughly 15 TRBJ segments were identified and used for gene usage analysis of CDR3 amino acid clonotypes. COPE and FqMerger were used to merge filtered high-quality paired reads into contigs. BLAST was used to align contigs to IMGT TRBV, TRBD and TRBJ reference genes, and CDR3 was defined according to IMGT. Any clonotype with a frequency above 0.1% was classified as a highly expanded clone. Shannon entropy was used to measure repertoire diversity, and the Gini coefficient was used to measure V-J evenness. A clonotype was considered public if more than one individual shared it. TCRdb trimmed the raw reads at Q25, called clones with MiXCR and kept productive beta chains. Each CDR3 protein gets just one entry, which takes the most common genes and DNA from the rows behind it. These V and J calls derive from TCRdb rather than the authors' analysis. This sample has fewer than 450,000 distinct CDR3 sequences in its table, and roughly a quarter of those were observed once. The leading ten clones occupy about 27% of the sample.

The source of this sequence is a female donor with Graves disease. The source material was peripheral blood mononuclear cells (PBMCs), sampled when the disease was refractory, from a patient treated with antithyroid drugs.

The CDR3 protein is CASNTGINYGYTF. The nucleotide sequence is TGTGCCAGTAATACAGGGATAAACTATGGCTACACCTTC. The rearrangement joined TRBV19 to TRBJ1-2, and possibly TRBD1, on 6 matching bases. The CDR3 sequence holds 13 residues, the cysteine and phenylalanine included. CDR3 DNA only is kept here, 39 bases in frame from base 1. Trimming costs V 7 bases and J 2 bases, and their ends lie 11 bases apart. CDR1 LNHDA and CDR2 SQIVND are derived from the germline V gene (reference sequence).